A selection of T cell receptor beta chains follows, all from one sample in a study of blood T cell repertoires in COVID-19. The protocol was immunoSEQ multiplex PCR, while the TCRdb copy is restricted to in-frame clones and leaves out a portion. The sample shows more than 200,000 clones, 85% to 90% of them seen only once. Sequencing was performed on peripheral blood. The source of these receptors is an older woman with COVID-19, enrolled during active disease. Both conserved end residues are part of each CDR3. The D gene is left open where the match is weak. Only part of the rows carry a size: once, few, many, or a class if the clone is expanded.

CDR3 protein,CDR3 DNA,J gene,clone size,V gene,D gene
CASSQGLEGGLNGDTGELFF,TGTGCCAGCAGCCAAGGGCTCGAGGGAGGGCTAAACGGAGACACCGGGGAGCTGTTTTTT,TRBJ2-2,-,TRBV4-2,TRBD2
CASSQEQGRSYEQYF,TGTGCCAGCAGCCAAGAGCAGGGTCGGAGCTACGAGCAGTACTTC,TRBJ2-7,-,TRBV14,-
CGEPGTRGGTDTQYF,TGCGGAGAGCCCGGGACTAGGGGGGGCACAGATACGCAGTATTTT,TRBJ2-3,-,TRBV4-1,TRBD2
CASSLQGNSGLRNQPQHF,TGTGCCAGCAGTTTACAGGGGAATTCGGGATTACGGAATCAGCCCCAGCATTTT,TRBJ1-5,-,TRBV28,-
CASSVVQGGEQYF,TGTGCCAGCAGCGTAGTACAGGGGGGTGAGCAGTACTTC,TRBJ2-7,-,TRBV9,TRBD1
CSVGQGGNTIYF,TGCAGCGTAGGACAGGGAGGAAACACCATATATTTT,TRBJ1-3,-,TRBV29-1,TRBD1
CASSLGQGVGSPLHF,TGTGCCAGCAGTTTAGGACAGGGGGTAGGTTCACCCCTCCACTTT,TRBJ1-6,-,TRBV28,TRBD1
CASSGKGGFGTEAFF,TGCGCCAGCAGCGGAAAAGGAGGCTTTGGCACTGAAGCTTTCTTT,TRBJ1-1,few,TRBV5-1,-
CASSPRTQTGSSYEQYF,TGTGCCAGCAGCCCGAGGACTCAGACCGGGAGCTCCTACGAGCAGTACTTC,TRBJ2-7,few,TRBV16,-
CASSFSGRYQETQYF,TGCGCCAGCAGCTTTAGCGGGAGGTACCAAGAGACCCAGTACTTC,TRBJ2-5,once,TRBV5-1,TRBD2
CASSQDRRLAGVSWGTGELFF,TGTGCCAGCAGCCAAGATCGTAGGCTAGCGGGAGTAAGTTGGGGCACCGGGGAGCTGTTTTTT,TRBJ2-2,-,TRBV4-2,TRBD2
CASSPWTGSVTEAFF,TGTGCCAGCAGCCCATGGACAGGGTCGGTCACTGAAGCTTTCTTT,TRBJ1-1,-,TRBV7-9,TRBD1
CAWSAGLIVTGELFF,TGTGCCTGGAGTGCGGGACTTATAGTCACCGGGGAGCTGTTTTTT,TRBJ2-2,-,TRBV30,-
CASSTEQGQYYGYTF,TGTGCCAGCAGCACAGAACAGGGACAGTACTATGGCTACACCTTC,TRBJ1-2,-,TRBV5-4,TRBD1
CASSVEGTSGQETQYF,TGTGCCAGCAGCGTAGAGGGGACTAGCGGACAAGAGACCCAGTACTTC,TRBJ2-5,-,TRBV9,TRBD2
CASSGDRTNYGYTF,TGTGCCAGCAGCGGGGACAGGACAAACTATGGCTACACCTTC,TRBJ1-2,-,TRBV7-8,TRBD1
CASSQDQGVNTEAFF,TGTGCCAGCAGCCAAGACCAGGGTGTGAACACTGAAGCTTTCTTT,TRBJ1-1,-,TRBV3-1/TRBV3-2,-
CASSLEARTSAVTQYF,TGTGCCAGCAGCTTAGAGGCCCGGACTAGCGCGGTTACGCAGTATTTT,TRBJ2-3,-,TRBV7-2,TRBD2
CASSPTKGAGDEAFF,TGTGCCAGCAGCCCCACTAAGGGGGCGGGCGACGAAGCTTTCTTT,TRBJ1-1,-,TRBV9,TRBD1
CAACGVFNEQFF,TGTGCCGCGTGCGGGGTTTTCAATGAGCAGTTCTTC,TRBJ2-1,-,TRBV28,-
CASSSFPGQGNEKLFF,TGTGCCAGCAGTTCCTTCCCGGGACAGGGAAATGAAAAACTGTTTTTT,TRBJ1-4,-,TRBV28,TRBD1
CASSEQFLSGNTIYF,TGTGCCAGCAGCGAGCAATTTCTCTCTGGAAACACCATATATTTT,TRBJ1-3,-,TRBV6-5,-
CASGPGDSEKLFF,TGTGCCAGTGGTCCAGGGGATTCGGAAAAACTGTTTTTT,TRBJ1-4,-,TRBV19,-
CASSQDASGPYEQYF,TGTGCCAGCAGCCAAGATGCCAGCGGACCCTACGAGCAGTACTTC,TRBJ2-7,-,TRBV3-1/TRBV3-2,-
CASSVRPLGGQTNTEAFF,TGTGCCAGCAGCGTTAGGCCGTTGGGGGGTCAGACGAACACTGAAGCTTTCTTT,TRBJ1-1,-,TRBV9,-
CASSGNRGGNTEAFF,TGCGCCAGCAGCGGTAACAGGGGAGGGAACACTGAAGCTTTCTTT,TRBJ1-1,once,TRBV5-1,TRBD1
CAFTGQVEAFF,TGTGCCTTTACAGGGCAGGTGGAAGCTTTCTTT,TRBJ1-1,-,TRBV30,-
CASSLTSTGQRFNQPQHF,TGTGCCAGCAGCCTCACCTCGACAGGGCAGCGATTCAATCAGCCCCAGCATTTT,TRBJ1-5,-,TRBV7-8,TRBD1
CASSLNPSGDRRTHNEQFF,TGTGCCAGCAGCTTAAATCCCAGCGGGGACAGGAGAACCCACAATGAGCAGTTCTTC,TRBJ2-1,-,TRBV7-3,-
CASSEMGGTNQPQHF,TGTGCCAGCAGTGAAATGGGGGGGACGAATCAGCCCCAGCATTTT,TRBJ1-5,-,TRBV6-1,-
CASSPTEIDMNTEAFF,TGTGCCAGCAGCCCGACAGAGATCGACATGAACACTGAAGCTTTCTTT,TRBJ1-1,-,TRBV4-2,-
CAWSNSAEAFF,TGTGCCTGGAGTAATTCGGCTGAAGCTTTCTTT,TRBJ1-1,-,TRBV30,-
CASSFNGDRATEAFF,TGCGCCAGCAGCTTCAACGGGGACAGGGCTACTGAAGCTTTCTTT,TRBJ1-1,-,TRBV5-1,TRBD1
CASRTSSNEAFF,TGTGCCAGCAGAACTAGTAGTAATGAAGCTTTCTTT,TRBJ1-1,-,TRBV6-5,-
CASSFWYGDYEQYF,TGTGCCAGCAGTTTTTGGTATGGAGACTACGAGCAGTACTTC,TRBJ2-7,many,TRBV27,-
CASSFRGEQFF,TGTGCCAGCAGTTTCCGCGGCGAGCAGTTCTTC,TRBJ2-1,-,TRBV12-3/TRBV12-4,-
CASSLDRQGGAFF,TGTGCCAGCAGCTTAGACCGACAGGGCGGAGCTTTCTTT,TRBJ1-1,-,TRBV11-2,TRBD1
CASSFHGNQPQHF,TGTGCCAGCAGTTTCCATGGCAATCAGCCCCAGCATTTT,TRBJ1-5,-,TRBV12-3/TRBV12-4,-
CASRSSGGAYEQYF,TGTGCCAGCAGGTCGAGCGGAGGGGCCTACGAGCAGTACTTC,TRBJ2-7,-,TRBV27,-